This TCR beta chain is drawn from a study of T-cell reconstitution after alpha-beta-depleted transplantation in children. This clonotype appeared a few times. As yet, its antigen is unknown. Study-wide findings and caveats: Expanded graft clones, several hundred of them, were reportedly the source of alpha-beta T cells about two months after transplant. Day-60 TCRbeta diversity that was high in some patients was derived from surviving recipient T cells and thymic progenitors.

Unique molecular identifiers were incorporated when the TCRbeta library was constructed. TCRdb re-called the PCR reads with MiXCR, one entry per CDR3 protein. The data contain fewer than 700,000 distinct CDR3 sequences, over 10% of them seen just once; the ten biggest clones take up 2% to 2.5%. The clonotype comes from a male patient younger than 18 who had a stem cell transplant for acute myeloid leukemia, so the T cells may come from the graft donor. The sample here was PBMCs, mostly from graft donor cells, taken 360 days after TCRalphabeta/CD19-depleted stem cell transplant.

DNA of the CDR3: TGTGCCAGCAGTTTACCCGGGATTAAGGGCGAGCAGTACTTC. Protein: CASSLPGIKGEQYF. This rearrangement joins TRBV28 to TRBJ2-7, with D possibly TRBD2 on 5 matching bases. The CDR3 runs 14 residues. Germline CDR1 is MDHEN and CDR2 is SYDVKM. The V gene lost 2 bases and the J gene lost 6 bases, with 14 bases spanning the gap.